This T cell receptor (beta chain) derives from a study of T cell clonality in common variable immunodeficiency. Germline values: CDR1 KGHSH, CDR2 LQKENI. This CDR3 is built from 15 residues. V shed 2 bases and J shed 3 bases, with 11 bases lying between them. This clone was counted only a few times. No antigen is known for it. The CDR3 end lies 3 residues beyond the end of the read and is filled in from the germline J gene. Using immunoSEQ multiplex PCR, the repertoire was profiled, and TCRdb retains in-frame clones only, with some absent. This sample carries approximately 52,000 clones, none of them present only once. Study-wide findings and caveats: CVID subjects showed higher TCRbeta clonality than healthy controls. Patient heterogeneity in the CVID cohort limited correlations between repertoire features and clinical complications. What drives increased CVID clonality needs T cell subpopulation sequencing. Fewer deletions and N-nucleotide insertions were reportedly seen in common variable immunodeficiency TCR beta sequences.

The chain links TRBV18 to TRBJ1-5; D is perhaps TRBD1 (5 bases). This sequence was found in a person aged 18 to 70 in good health. Sequenced material: peripheral blood mononuclear cells. The chain's CDR3 is CASSPDAGFNQPQHF. The covered CDR3 bases are TGTGCCAGCTCACCAGACGCAGGGTTCAATCAGCCC.